This T cell receptor beta chain was captured in a study of T-cell memory formation after mild COVID-19. Study outcomes and limitations: CD4+ contracting clones lay mainly in CM and EM, CD8+ ones in EMRA. The authors did not confirm SARS-CoV-2 specificity of second-wave clones peaking day 37.

With V trimmed by 1 base and J by 7 bases, 3 bases remained unmatched. The CDR3 has 14 amino acids. From germline, CDR1 is SGHVS and CDR2 FQNEAQ. Using constant-segment primers, 5'RACE produced TCR alpha and TCR beta cDNA libraries carrying sample barcodes and UMIs. From the 5' RACE reads, TCRdb called clonotypes with MiXCR, one entry per CDR3 protein. Of 350,000 or so distinct CDR3 sequences detected, more than 20% appear once; the ten largest clones hold 20% to 25%. Comments on this clonotype: Antigen: not known.

This chain links TRBV7-8 with TRBJ2-1; 8 positions agree with TRBD2. The receptor was isolated from a young man who had mild COVID-19 (a few samples of this study predate the infection). Cell type and time point are not known. Sequencing input: PBMCs or a T cell subset sorted from them (not recorded which). CDR3 in DNA: TGTGCCAGCAGCTTAGAACTAGCGGAGAATGAGCAGTTCTTC. Protein: CASSLELAENEQFF. The full variable domain, in which reference TRBV7-8 and TRBJ2-1 provide the parts outside the CDR3, is GAGVSQSPRYKVAKRGQDVALRCDPISGHVSLFWYQQALGQGPEFLTYFQNEAQLDKSGLPSDRFFAERPEGSVSTLKIQRTQQEDSAVYLCASSLELAENEQFFGPGTRLTVL.